A selection of T cell receptor beta chains follows, all from one sample in a study of shared clonotypes between healthy human individuals. Profiled with immunoSEQ multiplex PCR; TCRdb holds only in-frame clones, not every one. Altogether some 2,100,000 clones are present, under 95% being singletons, with the ten largest covering more than 1.5%. The specimen was naive CD8+ T cells from PBMCs. The source of these receptors is a man younger than 35 in good health. Some clones in this sample may be carry-over from other donors' samples. Both conserved end residues are part of each CDR3. The D gene is left open where the match is weak. The size entry is marked missing in some rows and otherwise reads once, few, many or a size class.

j_call clone_size d_call v_call cdr3_nt cdr3_aa
TRBJ2-7 . TRBD2 TRBV27 TGTGCCAGCAGTCCGCCGCCGGGACTAGCGAGCAACGAGCAGTACTTC CASSPPPGLASNEQYF
TRBJ2-7 . TRBD1 TRBV19 TGTGCCAGTAGCTACAGGGGCGATTACGAGCAGTACTTC CASSYRGDYEQYF
TRBJ2-7 . . TRBV9 TGTGCCAGCAGCGTAGCGGGGACCTACGAGCAGTACTTC CASSVAGTYEQYF
TRBJ1-4 . . TRBV14 TGTGCCAGCAGCCAACGATCGGGGGGCGAAAAACTGTTTTTT CASSQRSGGEKLFF
TRBJ2-7 . . TRBV11-2 TGTGCCAGCAGCGACAGAGGCGACTGGAAATCCGAGCAGTACTTC CASSDRGDWKSEQYF
TRBJ2-1 once . TRBV5-8 TGTGCCAGCAGCCCCTGGACGAGCTCCTACAATGAGCAGTTCTTC CASSPWTSSYNEQFF
TRBJ1-4 . . TRBV7-9 TGTGCCAGCAGCCCCGATGAAAAACTGTTTTTT CASSPDEKLFF
TRBJ1-5 . . TRBV15 TGTGCCACCATGTCAAAGTCCGGTCAGCCCCAGCATTTT CATMSKSGQPQHF
TRBJ1-1 . . TRBV10-1 TGCGCCAGCAGTGAGAACAGGGCGGCGTTGGGGTCTGAAGCTTTCTTT CASSENRAALGSEAFF
TRBJ2-2 once . TRBV11-1 TGTGCCAGTCTTCAGAGAATCACCGGGGAGCTGTTTTTT CASLQRITGELFF
TRBJ2-3 . . TRBV7-9 TGTGCCAGCAGCCCCGCTACAACTAGCACAGATACGCAGTATTTT CASSPATTSTDTQYF
TRBJ2-7 . TRBD1 TRBV4-3 TGCGCCAGCAGCCAAGAGGGACAGGGAGGCGACGAGCAGTACTTC CASSQEGQGGDEQYF
TRBJ2-7 . . TRBV30 TGTGCCTGGAGTTGGGGGGATACCTACGAGCAGTACTTC CAWSWGDTYEQYF
TRBJ2-2 . . TRBV7-9 TGTGCCAGCAGCTTAGCCAGGGCTACCCCTTGGGACGGGGAGCTGTTTTTT CASSLARATPWDGELFF
TRBJ2-7 . . TRBV25-1 TGTGCCAGCCGGTGGGGGTACGAGCAGTACTTC CASRWGYEQYF
TRBJ2-3 . . TRBV7-9 TGTGCCAGCAGCCCATTCGGCGGCACAGATACGCAGTATTTT CASSPFGGTDTQYF
TRBJ2-5 . TRBD2 TRBV7-9 TGTGCCAGCAGTCATGAGGGACTAGGTGGCGAGACCCAGTACTTC CASSHEGLGGETQYF
TRBJ2-7 . . TRBV30 TGTGCCTGGAGTCTAATGGGGGGCGCCGGCTACGAGCAGTACTTC CAWSLMGGAGYEQYF
TRBJ2-2 . . TRBV27 TGTGCCAGCAGTTCACGACTAGTCTCGAACACCGGGGAGCTGTTTTTT CASSSRLVSNTGELFF
TRBJ2-3 . TRBD1 TRBV5-1 TGCGCCAGCAGCTTAAAAACAGGGGGATCTGGCACAGATACGCAGTATTTT CASSLKTGGSGTDTQYF
TRBJ2-1 . TRBD2 TRBV10-3 TGTGCCATCAGTGGAGCATCTAGCGGGAGGTCTTCCTACAATGAGCAGTTCTTC CAISGASSGRSSYNEQFF
TRBJ2-1 . . TRBV4-2 TGTGCCAGCAGCCAAGTGGCGAACCGTGAGCAGTTCTTC CASSQVANREQFF
TRBJ2-1 . . TRBV27 TGTGCCAGCAGTGGCCTAGGCAGCCACGATGAGCAGTTCTTC CASSGLGSHDEQFF
TRBJ1-2 . . TRBV5-1 TGCGCCAGCAGCTGGACTCCGGAGAGCAACTATGGCTACACCTTC CASSWTPESNYGYTF